Below are 14 T cell receptor beta chains sequenced from a single sample in a study of control samples from healthy donors and cancer patients (dated by TCRdb to between 2020 and 2021). Library creation used the immunoSEQ multiplex PCR assay. This is the immuneACCESS table as TCRdb keeps it, with only in-frame sequences that have V and J called. A part of the clones is gone; compared with another copy, unresolved V genes explain less than half, and the rest is unexplained. This sample's table lists some 180,000 clones. In total, the top ten clones hold about 2.2% of the sample. The material sequenced was blood. The receptors derive from a woman between 25 and 40 years old in good health.

The chain employs TRBV4-2 and TRBJ1-1; D remains ambiguous. CDR3 size: 13 residues. Trimming pared 0 bases from V and 4 bases from J, leaving 6 bases between. Germline V gene data show CDR1 as LGHNA and CDR2 as YNFKEQ. CDR3 region: CASSQDRTTEAFF. The CDR3 DNA reads as TGTGCCAGCAGCCAAGATAGGACCACTGAAGCTTTCTTT.

The V gene is TRBV6-1, the J gene TRBJ1-5, with 7 bases fitting TRBD1. Losses at the gene ends were 4 bases for V and 0 bases for J; bases not matched to a gene: 6. From germline, CDR1 is MNHNS and CDR2 SASEGT. This CDR3 spans 16 amino acids. CDR3 in DNA: TGTGCCAGCAGTGGACAGGGACAAAATAGCAATCAGCCCCAGCATTTT. It yields the protein CASSGQGQNSNQPQHF.

The chain has TRBV2 and TRBJ2-7; TRBD1 is a possible D gene (6 bases). V was trimmed by 8 bases and J by 0 bases, leaving 8 bases between them. Germline V CDR1 and CDR2: SNHLY, FYNNEI. This CDR3 is 12 amino acids long. The CDR3 spells CASGQTSYEQYF. CDR3 coding DNA: TGTGCCAGCGGACAGACCTCCTACGAGCAGTACTTC.

The chain joins TRBV10-3 to TRBJ1-5; 10 bases agree with TRBD1. The CDR3 is made up of 14 amino acids. V shed 3 bases and J 6 bases; nucleotides not matched to a gene: 2. CDR1 and CDR2 (germline): ENHRY, SYGVKD. The CDR3 DNA reads as TGTGCCATCAGTGATCGACAGGGGGCTCAGCCCCAGCATTTT. Translating it yields CAISDRQGAQPQHF.

V and J are TRBV27 and TRBJ1-6; D possibly corresponds to TRBD1 (5 bases). Germline assignment: CDR1 MNHEY and CDR2 SMNVEV (reference sequence). CDR3 length: 16 residues. Trimming pared 7 bases from V and 5 bases from J, leaving 18 bases between. The CDR3 DNA is TGTGCCAGCACGTCAGGGATCGGCTTAAATAATTCACCCCTCCACTTT. Translating it yields CASTSGIGLNNSPLHF.

This chain connects TRBV6-4 to TRBJ2-1, with a tentative D call TRBD1 (6 bases). The CDR3 is 16 amino acids. The germline CDR1 and CDR2 sequences are MRHNA and SNTAGT. With 5 bases removed from V and 4 bases from J, the gap between germline ends came to 18 bases. This CDR3 reads CASSYQTGPGYNEQFF. The CDR3 DNA reads as TGTGCCAGCAGTTACCAGACAGGACCGGGGTACAATGAGCAGTTCTTC.

The chain employs TRBV5-4 and TRBJ1-4; D is possibly TRBD1 (5 bases). Germline V gene data show CDR1 as SGHNT and CDR2 as YYREEE (reference sequence). V lost 1 base and J 1 base, leaving 14 bases between the germline ends. The CDR3 covers 17 residues. CDR3 residues: CASSLIGRGVTNEKLFF. CDR3 in DNA: TGTGCCAGCAGCTTGATAGGGCGGGGGGTAACTAATGAAAAACTGTTTTTT.

This chain joins TRBV11-2 and TRBJ1-4; possible D gene TRBD1, 5 bases. This CDR3 has 17 residues. The V gene's germline CDR1 is SGHAT and CDR2 FQNNGV. Trimming left V 1 base short and J 0 bases short, with 12 bases between. CDR3 sequence: CASSLVGGLSTNEKLFF. For the CDR3, the DNA is TGTGCCAGCAGCTTAGTTGGGGGACTCTCAACTAATGAAAAACTGTTTTTT.

The chain links TRBV29-1 to TRBJ2-5; D is ambiguous. Between the trimmed V and J ends, which lost 6 bases and 5 bases, there was a span of 16 bases. Germline values: CDR1 SQVTM, CDR2 ANQGSEA. The CDR3 sequence is 13 residues long. CDR3 protein: CSVAMQAAETQYF. CDR3 bases: TGCAGCGTCGCCATGCAAGCTGCGGAGACCCAGTACTTC.

V gene TRBV9 combines with J gene TRBJ1-5, with a possible D match to TRBD1 (5 bases). V was shortened by 6 bases and J by 3 bases, with 16 bases between the two germline ends. This CDR3 comprises 15 residues. The germline gives CDR1 SGDLS, CDR2 YYNGEE. CDR3 region: CASIFSGADNQPQHF. CDR3 nucleotides: TGTGCCAGCATCTTCTCCGGGGCCGACAATCAGCCCCAGCATTTT.

The rearrangement joins TRBV12-3 or TRBV12-4 to TRBJ1-1, with a weak D call TRBD1 (6 bases). V was shortened by 7 bases and J by 4 bases, with 10 bases between the two germline ends. The CDR3 has 12 residues. The CDR3 nucleotides read TGTGCCAGCACCGACAGGCCCACTGAAGCTTTCTTT. Protein: CASTDRPTEAFF.

The V gene is TRBV20-1, the J gene TRBJ2-2; D uncertain. Germline loops: CDR1 DFQATT, CDR2 SNEGSKA (reference sequence). Trimming stripped 3 bases from V and 6 bases from J, with 11 bases between. This CDR3 comprises 13 residues. CDR3 bases: TGCAGTGCTAGTCTTTTGGACGCCGGGGAGCTGTTTTTT. Translating it yields CSASLLDAGELFF.

The V gene is TRBV25-1, the J gene TRBJ1-1; 8 bases fit TRBD1. V gave up 4 bases and J gave up 8 bases; unmatched junction bases: 9. Per the germline V gene, CDR1 is MGHDK and CDR2 is SYGVNS. This CDR3 is 14 amino acids long. CDR3 region: CASSVSGGASEAFF. CDR3 DNA: TGTGCCAGCAGTGTCTCAGGGGGCGCTTCCGAAGCTTTCTTT.

The rearrangement links TRBV7-3 to TRBJ2-3; 9 bases map to TRBD1. Trimming cost V 5 bases and J 4 bases; bases outside gene matches: 7. Per germline, CDR1 SGHTA and CDR2 FQGTGA. The CDR3 covers 15 residues. The CDR3 here is CASSLRDREADTQYF. CDR3 DNA sequence: TGTGCCAGCAGCCTTCGGGACAGGGAGGCAGATACGCAGTATTTT.